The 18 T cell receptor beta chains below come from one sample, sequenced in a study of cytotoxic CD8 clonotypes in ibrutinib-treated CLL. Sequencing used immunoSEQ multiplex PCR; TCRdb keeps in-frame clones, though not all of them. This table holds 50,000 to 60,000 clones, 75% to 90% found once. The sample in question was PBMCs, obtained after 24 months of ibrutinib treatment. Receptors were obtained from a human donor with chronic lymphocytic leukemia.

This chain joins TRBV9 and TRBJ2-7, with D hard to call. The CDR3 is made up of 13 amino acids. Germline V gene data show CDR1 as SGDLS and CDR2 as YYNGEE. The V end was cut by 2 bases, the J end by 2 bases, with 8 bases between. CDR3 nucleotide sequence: TGTGCCAGCAGCGTGGGGAATACCTACGAGCAGTACTTC. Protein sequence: CASSVGNTYEQYF.

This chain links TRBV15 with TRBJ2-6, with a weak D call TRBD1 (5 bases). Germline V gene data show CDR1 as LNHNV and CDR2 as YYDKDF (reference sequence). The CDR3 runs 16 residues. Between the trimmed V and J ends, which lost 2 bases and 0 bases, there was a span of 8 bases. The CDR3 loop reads CATSRYRISGANVLTF. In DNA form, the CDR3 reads TGTGCCACCAGCAGATACAGGATCTCTGGGGCCAACGTCCTGACTTTC.

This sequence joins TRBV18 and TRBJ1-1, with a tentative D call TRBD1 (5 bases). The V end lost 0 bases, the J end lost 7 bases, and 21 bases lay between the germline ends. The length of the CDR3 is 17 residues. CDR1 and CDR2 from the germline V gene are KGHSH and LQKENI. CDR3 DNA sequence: TGTGCCAGCTCACCACCGGACCTTCGGGGCCCGGGCTTTGAAGCTTTCTTT. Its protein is CASSPPDLRGPGFEAFF.

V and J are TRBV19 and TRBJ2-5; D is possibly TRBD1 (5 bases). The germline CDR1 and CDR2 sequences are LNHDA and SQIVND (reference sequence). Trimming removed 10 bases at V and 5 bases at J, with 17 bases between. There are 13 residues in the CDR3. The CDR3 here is CATSDTYRETQYF. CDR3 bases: TGTGCCACCTCGGACACTTATCGGGAGACCCAGTACTTC.

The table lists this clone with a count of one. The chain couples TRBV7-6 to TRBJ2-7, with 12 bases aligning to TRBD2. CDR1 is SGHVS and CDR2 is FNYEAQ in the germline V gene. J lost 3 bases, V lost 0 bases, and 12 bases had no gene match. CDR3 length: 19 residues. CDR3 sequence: CASSLAPTSGRSTHYEQYF. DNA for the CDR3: TGTGCCAGCAGCTTAGCCCCCACTAGCGGGAGGTCTACTCACTACGAGCAGTACTTC.

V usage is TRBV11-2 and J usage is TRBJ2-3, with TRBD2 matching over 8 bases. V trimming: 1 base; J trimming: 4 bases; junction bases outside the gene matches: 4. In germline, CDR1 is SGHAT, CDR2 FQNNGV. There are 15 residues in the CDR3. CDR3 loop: CASSLVAGRADTQYF. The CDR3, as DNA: TGTGCCAGCAGCTTAGTAGCGGGGCGGGCAGATACGCAGTATTTT. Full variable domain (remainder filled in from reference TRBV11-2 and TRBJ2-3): EAGVAQSPRYKIIEKRQSVAFWCNPISGHATLYWYQQILGQGPKLLIQFQNNGVVDDSQLPKDRFSAERLKGVDSTLKIQPAKLEDSAVYLCASSLVAGRADTQYFGPGTRLTVL.

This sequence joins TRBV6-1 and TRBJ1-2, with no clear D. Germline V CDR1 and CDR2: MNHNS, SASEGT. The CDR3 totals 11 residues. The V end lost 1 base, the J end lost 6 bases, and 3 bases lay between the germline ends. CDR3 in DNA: TGTGCCAGCAGTGAAGGGGATGGCTACACCTTC. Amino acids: CASSEGDGYTF.

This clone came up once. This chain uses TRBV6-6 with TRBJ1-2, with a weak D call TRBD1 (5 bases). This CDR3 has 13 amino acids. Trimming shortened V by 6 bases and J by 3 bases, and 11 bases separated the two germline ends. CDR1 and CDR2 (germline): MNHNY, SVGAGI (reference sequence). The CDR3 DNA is TGTGCCAGCAGCCCAGGGATTTACTATGGCTACACCTTC. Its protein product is CASSPGIYYGYTF.

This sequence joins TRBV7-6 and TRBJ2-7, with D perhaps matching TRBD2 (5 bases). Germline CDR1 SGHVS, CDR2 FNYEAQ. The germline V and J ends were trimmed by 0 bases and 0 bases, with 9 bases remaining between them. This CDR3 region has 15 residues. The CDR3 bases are TGTGCCAGCAGCTTAGCGCATGGAGGCTCCTACGAGCAGTACTTC. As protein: CASSLAHGGSYEQYF.

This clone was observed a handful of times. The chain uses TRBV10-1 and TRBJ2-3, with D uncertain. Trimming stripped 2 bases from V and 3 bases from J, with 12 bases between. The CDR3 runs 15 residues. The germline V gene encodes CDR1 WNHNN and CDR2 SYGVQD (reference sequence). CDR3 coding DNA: TGCGCCAGCAGTGAGAGCCAGCCCGGGACAGATACGCAGTATTTT. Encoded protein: CASSESQPGTDTQYF.

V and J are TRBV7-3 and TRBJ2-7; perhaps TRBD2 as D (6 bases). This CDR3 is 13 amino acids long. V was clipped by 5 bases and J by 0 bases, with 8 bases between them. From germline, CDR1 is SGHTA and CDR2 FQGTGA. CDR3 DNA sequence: TGTGCCAGCAGCCGGGACTCCTCCTACGAGCAGTACTTC. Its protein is CASSRDSSYEQYF. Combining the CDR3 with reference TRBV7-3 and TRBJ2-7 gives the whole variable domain GAGVSQTPSNKVTEKGKYVELRCDPISGHTALYWYRQSLGQGPEFLIYFQGTGAADDSGLPNDRFFAVRPEGSVSTLKIQRTERGDSAVYLCASSRDSSYEQYFGPGTRLTVT.

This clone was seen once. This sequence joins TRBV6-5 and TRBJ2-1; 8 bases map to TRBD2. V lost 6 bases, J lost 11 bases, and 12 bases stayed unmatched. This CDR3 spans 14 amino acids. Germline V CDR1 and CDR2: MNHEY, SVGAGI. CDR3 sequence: CASRPTELAAKQFF. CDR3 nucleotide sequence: TGTGCCAGCAGGCCCACTGAACTAGCGGCTAAGCAGTTCTTC.

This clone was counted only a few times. The CDR3 region is CASSQPKSGPNEKLFF. CDR3 DNA: TGCGCCAGCAGCCAACCCAAATCCGGACCTAATGAAAAACTGTTTTTT. The genes are TRBV4-1 and TRBJ1-4; no clear D. CDR3 size: 16 residues. Germline V gives CDR1 MGHRA, CDR2 YSYEKL. Trimming left V 2 bases short and J 3 bases short, with 13 bases between.

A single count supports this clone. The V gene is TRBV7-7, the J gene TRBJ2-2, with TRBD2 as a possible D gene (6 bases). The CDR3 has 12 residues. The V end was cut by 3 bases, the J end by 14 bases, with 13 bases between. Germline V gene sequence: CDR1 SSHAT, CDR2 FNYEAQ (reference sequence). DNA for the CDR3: TGTGCCAGCAGCTTTAGGCTAGCGATCCTGTTTTTT. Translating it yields CASSFRLAILFF.

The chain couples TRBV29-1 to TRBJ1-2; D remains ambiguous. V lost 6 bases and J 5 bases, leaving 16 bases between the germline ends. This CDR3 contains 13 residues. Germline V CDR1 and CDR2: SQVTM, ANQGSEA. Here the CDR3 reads CSVNGQQGYGYTF. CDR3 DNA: TGCAGCGTGAACGGGCAACAAGGTTATGGCTACACCTTC.

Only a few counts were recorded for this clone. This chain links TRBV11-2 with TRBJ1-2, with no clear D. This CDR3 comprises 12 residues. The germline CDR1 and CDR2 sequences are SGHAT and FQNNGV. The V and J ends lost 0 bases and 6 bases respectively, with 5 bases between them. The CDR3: CASSLEGNGYTF. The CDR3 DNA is TGTGCCAGCAGCTTAGAGGGGAATGGCTACACCTTC.

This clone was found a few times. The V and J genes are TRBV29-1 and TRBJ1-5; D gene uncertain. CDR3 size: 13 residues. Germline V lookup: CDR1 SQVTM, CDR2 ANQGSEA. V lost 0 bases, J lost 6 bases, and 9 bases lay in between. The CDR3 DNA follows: TGCAGCGTTGAAGAGGCAGAAGGTCAGCCCCAGCATTTT. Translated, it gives CSVEEAEGQPQHF.

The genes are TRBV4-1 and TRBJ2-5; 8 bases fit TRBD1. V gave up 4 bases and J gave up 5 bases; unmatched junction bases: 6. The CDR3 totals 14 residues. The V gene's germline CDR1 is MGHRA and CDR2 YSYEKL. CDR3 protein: CASSRFSGGETQYF. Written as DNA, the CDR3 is TGCGCCAGCAGCCGATTTTCAGGGGGCGAGACCCAGTACTTC.